This T cell receptor (beta chain) was sequenced in a study of blood T cell repertoires in COVID-19. Across the study: Samples representing acute and convalescent COVID-19 were sourced from the United States, Italy and Spain. T cells, B-cell-depleted T cells, or PBMCs provided the cDNA or gDNA that served as material.

Germline V gives CDR1 LNHDA, CDR2 SQIVND (reference sequence). Trimming took 3 bases from V and 0 from J, leaving 6 bases between them. The CDR3 is 15 amino acids. Authors' data handling: Reference gene primer amplification gave estimated nucleated cell counts. Profiling relied on immunoSEQ multiplex PCR, and the TCRdb table lists in-frame clones only, not all of them. V, J and clone size were drawn from that table, and D and trimming were deduced from the DNA. The sample carries over 130,000 clones, approximately 88% recorded once. The material sequenced was peripheral blood. The chain combines TRBV19 with TRBJ2-6; D unclear. The sequence derives from a human donor in a cohort sampled during active COVID-19. The CDR3 DNA sequence: TGTGCCAGTAGTATGGCGGTCTCTGGGGCCAACGTCCTGACTTTC. It specifies CASSMAVSGANVLTF.